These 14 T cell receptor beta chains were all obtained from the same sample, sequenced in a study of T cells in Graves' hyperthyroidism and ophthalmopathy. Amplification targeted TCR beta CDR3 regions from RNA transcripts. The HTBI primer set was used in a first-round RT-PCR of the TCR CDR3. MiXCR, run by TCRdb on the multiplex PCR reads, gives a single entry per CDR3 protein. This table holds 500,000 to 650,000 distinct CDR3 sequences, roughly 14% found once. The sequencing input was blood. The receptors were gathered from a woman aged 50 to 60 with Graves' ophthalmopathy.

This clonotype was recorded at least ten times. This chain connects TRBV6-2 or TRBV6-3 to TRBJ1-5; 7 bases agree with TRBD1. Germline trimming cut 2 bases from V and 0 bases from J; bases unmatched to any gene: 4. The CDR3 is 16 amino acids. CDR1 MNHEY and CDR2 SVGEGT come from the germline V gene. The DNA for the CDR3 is TGTGCCAGCAGTTACCGGGACAGACCTAGCAATCAGCCCCAGCATTTT. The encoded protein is CASSYRDRPSNQPQHF.

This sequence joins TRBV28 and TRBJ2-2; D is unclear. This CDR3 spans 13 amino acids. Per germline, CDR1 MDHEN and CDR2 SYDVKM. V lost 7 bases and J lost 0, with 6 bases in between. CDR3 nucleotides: TGTGCCAGCACCCCGGCGAACACCGGGGAGCTGTTTTTT. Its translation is CASTPANTGELFF. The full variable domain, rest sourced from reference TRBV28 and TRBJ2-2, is DVKVTQSSRYLVKRTGEKVFLECVQDMDHENMFWYRQDPGLGLRLIYFSYDVKMKEKGDIPEGYSVSREKKERFSLILESASTNQTSMYLCASTPANTGELFFGEGSRLTVL.

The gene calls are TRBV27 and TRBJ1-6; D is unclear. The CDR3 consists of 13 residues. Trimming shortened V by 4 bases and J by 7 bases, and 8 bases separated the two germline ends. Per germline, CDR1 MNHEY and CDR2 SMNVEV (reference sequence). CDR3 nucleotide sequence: TGTGCCAGCAGTTGGGATAACAATTCACCCCTCCACTTT. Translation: CASSWDNNSPLHF.

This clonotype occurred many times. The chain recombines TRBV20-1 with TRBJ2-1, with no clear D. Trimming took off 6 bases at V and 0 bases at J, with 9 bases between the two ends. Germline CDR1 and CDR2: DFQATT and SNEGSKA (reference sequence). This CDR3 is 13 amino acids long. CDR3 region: CSAVVPSYNEQFF. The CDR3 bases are TGCAGTGCGGTCGTTCCCTCCTACAATGAGCAGTTCTTC.

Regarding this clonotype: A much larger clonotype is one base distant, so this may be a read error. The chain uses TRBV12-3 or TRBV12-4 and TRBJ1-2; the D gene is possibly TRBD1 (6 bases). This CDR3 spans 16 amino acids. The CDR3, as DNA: TGTGCCAGCAGTTTTACGGCGGCAGGGGAGTTATATGGCTGCACCTTC. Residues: CASSFTAAGELYGCTF.

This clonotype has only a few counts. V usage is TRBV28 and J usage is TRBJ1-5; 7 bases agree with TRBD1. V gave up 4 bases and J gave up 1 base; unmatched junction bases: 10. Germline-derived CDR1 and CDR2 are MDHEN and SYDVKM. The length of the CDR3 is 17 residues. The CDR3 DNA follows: TGTGCCAGCAGTTACGCTACAGGGGTAGAGAGCAATCAGCCCCAGCATTTT. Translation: CASSYATGVESNQPQHF.

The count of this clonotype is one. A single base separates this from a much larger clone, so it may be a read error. The CDR3 nucleotides are TGTGCCAGCAGCAAGAGCGGGAACTCCTACAATGAGCAGTTCTTC. Protein sequence: CASSKSGNSYNEQFF. The chain carries TRBV6-2 or TRBV6-3 and TRBJ2-1, with 7 bases lining up with TRBD2. Germline lookup yields CDR1 MNHEY and CDR2 SVGEGT. V shed 6 bases and J 0 bases; nucleotides not matched to a gene: 5. The CDR3 runs to 15 residues.

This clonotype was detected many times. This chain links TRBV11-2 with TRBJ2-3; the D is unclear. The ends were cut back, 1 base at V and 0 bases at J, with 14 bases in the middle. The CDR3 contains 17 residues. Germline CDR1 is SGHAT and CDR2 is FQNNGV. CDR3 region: CASSLGIAPGSTDTQYF. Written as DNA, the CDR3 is TGTGCCAGCAGCTTAGGGATAGCCCCCGGGAGCACAGATACGCAGTATTTT.

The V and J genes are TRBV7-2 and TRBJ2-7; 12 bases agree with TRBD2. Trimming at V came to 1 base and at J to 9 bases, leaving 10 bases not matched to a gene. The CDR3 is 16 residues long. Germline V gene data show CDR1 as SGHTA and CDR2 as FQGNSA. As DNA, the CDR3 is TGTGCCAGCAGCTTAGTGCCCGCTAGCGGGAGGGGGGGGCAGTACTTC. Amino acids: CASSLVPASGRGGQYF.

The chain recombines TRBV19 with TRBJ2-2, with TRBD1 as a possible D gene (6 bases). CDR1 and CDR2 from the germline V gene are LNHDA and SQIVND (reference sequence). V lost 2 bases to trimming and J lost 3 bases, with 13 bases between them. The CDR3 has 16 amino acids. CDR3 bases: TGTGCCAGTAGTATAACGCCAGGGGCGGACACCGGGGAGCTGTTTTTT. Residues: CASSITPGADTGELFF.

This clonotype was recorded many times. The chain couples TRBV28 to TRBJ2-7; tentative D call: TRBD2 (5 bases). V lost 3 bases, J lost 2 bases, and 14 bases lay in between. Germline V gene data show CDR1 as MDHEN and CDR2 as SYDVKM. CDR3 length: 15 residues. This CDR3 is CASSLVIYGTYEQYF. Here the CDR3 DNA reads TGTGCCAGCAGTTTGGTTATATACGGGACCTACGAGCAGTACTTC.

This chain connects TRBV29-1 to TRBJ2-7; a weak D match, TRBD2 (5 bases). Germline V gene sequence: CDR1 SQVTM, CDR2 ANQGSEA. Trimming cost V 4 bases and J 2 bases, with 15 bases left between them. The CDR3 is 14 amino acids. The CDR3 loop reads CSVVASTNAYEQYF. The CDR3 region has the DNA TGCAGCGTTGTAGCGTCGACTAACGCCTACGAGCAGTACTTC.

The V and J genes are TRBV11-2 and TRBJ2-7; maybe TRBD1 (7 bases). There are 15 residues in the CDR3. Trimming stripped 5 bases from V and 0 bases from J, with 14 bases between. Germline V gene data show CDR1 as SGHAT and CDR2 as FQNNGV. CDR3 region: CASSRAGQSSYEQYF. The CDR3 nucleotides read TGTGCCAGCAGCCGTGCGGGACAGAGCTCCTACGAGCAGTACTTC.

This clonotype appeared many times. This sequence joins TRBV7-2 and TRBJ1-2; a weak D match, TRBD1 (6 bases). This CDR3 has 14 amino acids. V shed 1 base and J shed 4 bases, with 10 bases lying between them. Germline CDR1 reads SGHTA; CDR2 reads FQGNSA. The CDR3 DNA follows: TGTGCCAGCAGCTTAGTTGGACAGAGCTATGGCTACACCTTC. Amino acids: CASSLVGQSYGYTF.